A selection of T cell receptor beta chains follows, all from one sample in a study of blood T cell repertoires in COVID-19. The assay was immunoSEQ multiplex PCR, and TCRdb's table has in-frame clones only and misses some. The repertoire holds about 80,000 clones, with around 90% as singletons. The specimen sequenced was peripheral blood. The receptors were gathered from an elderly woman with acute or convalescent COVID-19. Both conserved end residues are part of each CDR3. D genes are given only for firm matches. Some rows mark clone size as missing; the rest say once, few, many or name a class of expanded clone.

clone size: few
V gene: TRBV6-6
J gene: TRBJ2-1
D gene: TRBD2
CDR3 DNA: TGTGCCAGCAGCCCCACGGTGGGGCTAGCGGGAGGGCCTTTCAGAAATGAGCAGTTCTTC
CDR3 protein: CASSPTVGLAGGPFRNEQFF

clone size: .
V gene: TRBV19
J gene: TRBJ2-3
D gene: .
CDR3 DNA: TGTGCCAGTAGTCCCAACCTAGCCCTCACAGATACGCAGTATTTT
CDR3 protein: CASSPNLALTDTQYF

clone size: .
V gene: TRBV5-4
J gene: TRBJ2-2
D gene: TRBD1
CDR3 DNA: TGTGCCAGCAGGACTGGACAGGGGGCTATCACCGGGGAGCTGTTTTTT
CDR3 protein: CASRTGQGAITGELFF

clone size: .
V gene: TRBV15
J gene: TRBJ1-4
D gene: .
CDR3 DNA: TGTGCCACCAGCAGAGACCAGAATGAAAAACTGTTTTTT
CDR3 protein: CATSRDQNEKLFF

clone size: .
V gene: TRBV4-2
J gene: TRBJ2-7
D gene: TRBD1
CDR3 DNA: TGTGCCAGCAGCCCAGTGGGACAGTTCTACGAGCAGTACTTC
CDR3 protein: CASSPVGQFYEQYF

clone size: .
V gene: TRBV5-4
J gene: TRBJ2-6
D gene: .
CDR3 DNA: TGTGCCAGCAGCTTAGGCGGAGGGTCTGGGGCCAACGTCCTGACTTTC
CDR3 protein: CASSLGGGSGANVLTF

clone size: once
V gene: TRBV6-1
J gene: TRBJ2-7
D gene: TRBD2
CDR3 DNA: TGTGCCAGCAGTGAATATCCGGGAGGCTTCGAGTACTTC
CDR3 protein: CASSEYPGGFEYF

clone size: .
V gene: TRBV18
J gene: TRBJ1-3
D gene: .
CDR3 DNA: TGTGCCAGCTCATCTCAACAGGGTCTTGGAAACACCATATATTTT
CDR3 protein: CASSSQQGLGNTIYF

clone size: .
V gene: TRBV19
J gene: TRBJ1-1
D gene: .
CDR3 DNA: TGTGCCAGTAGCGCGGGATATTCACAGCTGGGAATGAACACTGAAGCTTTCTTT
CDR3 protein: CASSAGYSQLGMNTEAFF

clone size: .
V gene: TRBV5-4
J gene: TRBJ1-4
D gene: TRBD1
CDR3 DNA: TGTGCCAGCAGCTTGGAGCGGGACAGGGGTGAAAAACTGTTTTTT
CDR3 protein: CASSLERDRGEKLFF

clone size: .
V gene: TRBV19
J gene: TRBJ2-4
D gene: TRBD1
CDR3 DNA: TGTGCCAGTAGTGAACACAGGGGGGCGGACATTCAGTACTTC
CDR3 protein: CASSEHRGADIQYF

clone size: .
V gene: TRBV6-2/TRBV6-3
J gene: TRBJ1-1
D gene: .
CDR3 DNA: TGTGCCAGCAGTTACAATCCCGCCCGGACTGAAGCTTTCTTT
CDR3 protein: CASSYNPARTEAFF

clone size: .
V gene: TRBV11-2
J gene: TRBJ2-7
D gene: .
CDR3 DNA: TGTGCCAGCAGCTTAGTTGGTTCGGCAGGGGTTTTCTACGAGCAGTACTTC
CDR3 protein: CASSLVGSAGVFYEQYF

clone size: once
V gene: TRBV19
J gene: TRBJ1-1
D gene: .
CDR3 DNA: TGTGCCAGTAGTCGGACAGAAGCCTACACTGAAGCTTTCTTT
CDR3 protein: CASSRTEAYTEAFF

clone size: medium-sized
V gene: TRBV5-1
J gene: TRBJ2-1
D gene: TRBD2
CDR3 DNA: TGCGCCAGCAGCGAGGGACTAGCGGAGAACAATGAGCAGTTCTTC
CDR3 protein: CASSEGLAENNEQFF

clone size: .
V gene: TRBV19
J gene: TRBJ1-4
D gene: .
CDR3 DNA: TGTGCCAGTACATCCGGGACCTTCGGGGGTGAAAAACTGTTTTTT
CDR3 protein: CASTSGTFGGEKLFF

clone size: .
V gene: TRBV6-5
J gene: TRBJ1-1
D gene: .
CDR3 DNA: TGTGCCAGCAACTCTGGCAGACTCACTGAAGCTTTCTTT
CDR3 protein: CASNSGRLTEAFF

clone size: .
V gene: TRBV2
J gene: TRBJ1-6
D gene: TRBD1
CDR3 DNA: TGTGCCAGCAGTGAGGCAGGGGGCTCACCCCTCCACTTT
CDR3 protein: CASSEAGGSPLHF

clone size: .
V gene: TRBV5-1
J gene: TRBJ2-5
D gene: .
CDR3 DNA: TGCGCCAGCAGCTTGGAGGGGGGGACGACCCAGTACTTC
CDR3 protein: CASSLEGGTTQYF

clone size: .
V gene: TRBV18
J gene: TRBJ1-2
D gene: TRBD1
CDR3 DNA: TGTGCCAGCTCACCGAGACAGGGTGGCTATGGCTACACCTTC
CDR3 protein: CASSPRQGGYGYTF

clone size: once
V gene: TRBV2
J gene: TRBJ1-2
D gene: TRBD1
CDR3 DNA: TGTGCCAGCAAGGACAGGGGGATAGGTGACTATGGCTACACCTTC
CDR3 protein: CASKDRGIGDYGYTF

clone size: .
V gene: TRBV6-2/TRBV6-3
J gene: TRBJ1-5
D gene: TRBD1
CDR3 DNA: TGTGCCAGCAGCCCAGGGGGTTCCAGCAATCAGCCCCAGCATTTT
CDR3 protein: CASSPGGSSNQPQHF

clone size: .
V gene: TRBV5-1
J gene: TRBJ2-1
D gene: TRBD2
CDR3 DNA: TGCGCCAGCAGCTTATTGACTAGCGGGAGGAATGAGCAGTTCTTC
CDR3 protein: CASSLLTSGRNEQFF

clone size: .
V gene: TRBV28
J gene: TRBJ1-2
D gene: .
CDR3 DNA: TGTGCCAGCAGTACTCCTAGGCCCCAAGGGGCTGGCTACACCTTC
CDR3 protein: CASSTPRPQGAGYTF

clone size: .
V gene: TRBV5-5
J gene: TRBJ2-7
D gene: .
CDR3 DNA: TGTGCCAGCAGCACGGTGGGCAGGGGCTACGAGCAGTACTTC
CDR3 protein: CASSTVGRGYEQYF

clone size: .
V gene: TRBV10-3
J gene: TRBJ1-2
D gene: TRBD1
CDR3 DNA: TGTGCCGCAGGACAGGGCTATGGCTACACCTTC
CDR3 protein: CAAGQGYGYTF

clone size: .
V gene: TRBV18
J gene: TRBJ1-1
D gene: TRBD1
CDR3 DNA: TGTGCCAGCTCACGCGACAGGGTGAACACTGAAGCTTTCTTT
CDR3 protein: CASSRDRVNTEAFF

clone size: .
V gene: TRBV10-1
J gene: TRBJ2-7
D gene: TRBD2
CDR3 DNA: TGCGCCAGCAGTAGCGGGAGATCCTACGAGCAGTACTTC
CDR3 protein: CASSSGRSYEQYF

clone size: .
V gene: TRBV2
J gene: TRBJ1-5
D gene: .
CDR3 DNA: TGTGCCAGCAGTGAAATGTCGAATCAGCCCCAGCATTTT
CDR3 protein: CASSEMSNQPQHF

clone size: .
V gene: TRBV11-2
J gene: TRBJ1-6
D gene: .
CDR3 DNA: TGTGCCAGCAGCCTGAGGGAGGAGTCTAGCTCCTATAATTCACCCCTCCACTTT
CDR3 protein: CASSLREESSSYNSPLHF

clone size: .
V gene: TRBV29-1
J gene: TRBJ2-3
D gene: TRBD1
CDR3 DNA: TGCAGCGCGGGACAGCCGAATCGTAGGAGCACAGATACGCAGTATTTT
CDR3 protein: CSAGQPNRRSTDTQYF

clone size: .
V gene: TRBV12-1
J gene: TRBJ1-3
D gene: .
CDR3 DNA: TGTGCCAGCAGCCCATATGGGACAGCCGAGAGCTCTGGAAACACCATATATTTT
CDR3 protein: CASSPYGTAESSGNTIYF

clone size: .
V gene: TRBV3-1/TRBV3-2
J gene: TRBJ1-5
D gene: .
CDR3 DNA: TGTGCCAGCAGCCAAGGACAGGGCAATCAGCCCCAGCATTTT
CDR3 protein: CASSQGQGNQPQHF

clone size: .
V gene: TRBV5-1
J gene: TRBJ2-4
D gene: TRBD2
CDR3 DNA: TGCGCCAGCAGCTTGGCCGGACTAGCGGTAGCCAAAAACATTCAGTACTTC
CDR3 protein: CASSLAGLAVAKNIQYF

clone size: .
V gene: TRBV5-1
J gene: TRBJ2-1
D gene: TRBD1
CDR3 DNA: TGCGCCAGCAGCTCCGGGACAGGGGGGTTCAATGAGCAGTTCTTC
CDR3 protein: CASSSGTGGFNEQFF

clone size: .
V gene: TRBV5-1
J gene: TRBJ2-7
D gene: .
CDR3 DNA: TGCGCCAGCGGACCGGGGAGCGACGAGCAGTACTTC
CDR3 protein: CASGPGSDEQYF

clone size: .
V gene: TRBV6-5
J gene: TRBJ2-7
D gene: .
CDR3 DNA: TGTGCCGCGAACGGGGGGCAGGGCGGCTACGAGCAGTACTTC
CDR3 protein: CAANGGQGGYEQYF

clone size: .
V gene: TRBV28
J gene: TRBJ2-5
D gene: TRBD1
CDR3 DNA: TGTGCCAGCAGTTTAGACAGGGGGGGAGAGACCCAGTACTTC
CDR3 protein: CASSLDRGGETQYF

clone size: .
V gene: TRBV7-8
J gene: TRBJ1-6
D gene: TRBD1
CDR3 DNA: TGTGCCAGCAGCTGGGACAGGGGCTCACCCCTCCACTTT
CDR3 protein: CASSWDRGSPLHF

clone size: .
V gene: TRBV3-1/TRBV3-2
J gene: TRBJ2-3
D gene: TRBD2
CDR3 DNA: TGTGCCAGCAGCCCGAGGACTAGCGGGAGTTGGGGCACAGATACGCAGTATTTT
CDR3 protein: CASSPRTSGSWGTDTQYF

clone size: .
V gene: TRBV29-1
J gene: TRBJ2-3
D gene: .
CDR3 DNA: TGCAGCGTTGATTATGCGTCCGGCACAGATACGCAGTATTTT
CDR3 protein: CSVDYASGTDTQYF

clone size: few
V gene: TRBV5-1
J gene: TRBJ2-7
D gene: .
CDR3 DNA: TGCGCCAGCAGCAAAGAACCGGGACTGTTCTACGAGCAGTACTTC
CDR3 protein: CASSKEPGLFYEQYF

clone size: .
V gene: TRBV6-8
J gene: TRBJ2-7
D gene: TRBD2
CDR3 DNA: TGTGCCAGCAAGGTGGGGAGCGGGGCGGTTGGGAAATACGAGCAGTACTTC
CDR3 protein: CASKVGSGAVGKYEQYF

clone size: .
V gene: TRBV6-2/TRBV6-3
J gene: TRBJ2-5
D gene: .
CDR3 DNA: TGTGCCAGCAGTTACGAAGGGAGCGGATGGGAGACCCAGTACTTC
CDR3 protein: CASSYEGSGWETQYF

clone size: .
V gene: TRBV21-1
J gene: TRBJ1-6
D gene: .
CDR3 DNA: TGTGCCAGCCCCCCGGATGGGGAGAGCTCCTATAATTCACCCCTCCACTTT
CDR3 protein: CASPPDGESSYNSPLHF

clone size: many
V gene: TRBV7-9
J gene: TRBJ1-3
D gene: .
CDR3 DNA: TGTGCCAGCAGCCCCCCAGGCAGGGGTGGGGACACCATATATTTT
CDR3 protein: CASSPPGRGGDTIYF

clone size: .
V gene: TRBV7-2
J gene: TRBJ2-3
D gene: TRBD2
CDR3 DNA: TGTGCCAGCAGCTTAGGTGCGGGGGGTGCAGGCGCAGATACGCAGTATTTT
CDR3 protein: CASSLGAGGAGADTQYF

clone size: .
V gene: TRBV30
J gene: TRBJ2-1
D gene: TRBD2
CDR3 DNA: TGTGCCTGGACTGAGACTAGCTCCATCCATGAGCAGTTCTTC
CDR3 protein: CAWTETSSIHEQFF